The 14 T cell receptor beta chains below all came from one sample that was sequenced in a study of human T cells and chemical hapten exposure. TCRdb analysed the RACE reads with MiXCR anew, one entry per CDR3 protein. The sample shows approximately 97,000 distinct CDR3 sequences, 9.5% to 12% of them seen only once. Specified time point: patch test 2, 6 weeks after DPC sensitization. This sample's treatment: therapeutic diphenylcyclopropenone sensitization with weekly scalp DPC. This specimen consisted of whole blood, obtained in connection with sensitization to the hapten diphenylcyclopropenone (DPC). The receptors come from a woman aged 40 to 50 with alopecia areata. Some clones in this sample may be carry-over from other donors' samples.

This clonotype came up many times. The rearrangement links TRBV20-1 to TRBJ2-7, with a weak D call TRBD2 (5 bases). Germline loops: CDR1 DFQATT, CDR2 SNEGSKA (reference sequence). The CDR3 extends over 14 amino acids. Deletions cut 0 bases from V and 1 base from J, with 10 bases between. CDR3 DNA sequence: TGCAGTGCTAGAGATGGTCGGGATTCCTACGAGCAGTACTTC. Amino acids: CSARDGRDSYEQYF.

The chain has TRBV25-1 and TRBJ2-2; D is unclear. CDR1 MGHDK and CDR2 SYGVNS come from the germline V gene. The CDR3 covers 14 residues. Trimming left V 1 base short and J 5 bases short, with 8 bases between. For the CDR3, the DNA is TGTGCCAGCAGTGAATCCTACAGAACCGGGGAGCTGTTTTTT. Protein sequence: CASSESYRTGELFF.

In its sample, this clonotype was seen many times. The chain combines TRBV7-8 with TRBJ2-7; D is perhaps TRBD2 (5 bases). The CDR3 length is 12 residues. From germline, CDR1 is SGHVS and CDR2 FQNEAQ. V gave up 5 bases and J gave up 9 bases, with 14 bases separating them. The DNA of the CDR3 is TGTGCCAGCAGCCTCCGGGATTTAGGGCAGTACTTC. Protein sequence: CASSLRDLGQYF.

There are many counts of this clonotype. The J gene is TRBJ2-7, the V gene TRBV10-3; D gene ambiguous. Germline-derived CDR1 and CDR2 are ENHRY and SYGVKD. CDR3 length: 12 amino acids. V lost 6 bases, J lost 3 bases, and 9 bases lay in between. The CDR3 nucleotides are TGTGCCATCAGGGCGGACGGCTACGAGCAGTACTTC. This sequence encodes CAIRADGYEQYF.

The sample holds many counts of this clonotype. The rearrangement uses TRBV6-1 and TRBJ2-1; D unclear. Germline values: CDR1 MNHNS, CDR2 SASEGT. This CDR3 region has 12 residues. Trimming cost V 6 bases and J 9 bases, with 12 bases left between them. As DNA, the CDR3 is TGTGCCAGCAGCTTTTGGGCGAGTGAGCAGTTCTTC. Translation gives CASSFWASEQFF.

This clonotype was recorded many times. V usage is TRBV7-2 and J usage is TRBJ1-1; a possible D gene is TRBD1 (6 bases). Per germline, CDR1 SGHTA and CDR2 FQGNSA. The ends were cut back, 0 bases at V and 4 bases at J, with 9 bases in the middle. CDR3 size: 14 residues. The CDR3 nucleotides are TGTGCCAGCAGCTTAGCGAGGGGGGGCACTGAAGCTTTCTTT. It yields the protein CASSLARGGTEAFF.

The V gene is TRBV28, the J gene TRBJ1-2, with 7 bases fitting TRBD1. V shed 3 bases and J 6 bases; nucleotides not matched to a gene: 7. Germline V gene lookup returns CDR1 MDHEN and CDR2 SYDVKM. The CDR3 extends over 14 amino acids. CDR3 nucleotide sequence: TGTGCCAGCAGTTTCGACAGGGTCCGGGATGGCTACACCTTC. As protein: CASSFDRVRDGYTF.

This clonotype has ten or more counts. The chain recombines TRBV2 with TRBJ2-2, with 7 bases matching TRBD2. Germline V gene data show CDR1 as SNHLY and CDR2 as FYNNEI. The CDR3 has 15 residues. V dropped 6 bases and J dropped 1; count of bases not matched to a gene: 5. CDR3 nucleotide sequence: TGTGCCAGCAGAAGGGGCGGGGGGAACACCGGGGAGCTGTTTTTT. Protein: CASRRGGGNTGELFF.

The chain links TRBV6-1 to TRBJ1-3; possibly TRBD1 for D (6 bases). Per the germline V gene, CDR1 is MNHNS and CDR2 is SASEGT. Trimming removed 6 bases at V and 2 bases at J, with 17 bases between. This CDR3 comprises 16 residues. CDR3 nucleotides: TGTGCCAGCAGCAAAGGGGGAAGGGAAGCTGGAAACACCATATATTTT. Its protein product is CASSKGGREAGNTIYF.

The sample holds a few counts of this clonotype. The CDR3 region has the DNA TGCGCCAGCAGCCGGGGACTAGCGGGGTTCACAGATACGCAGTATTTT. Translating gives CASSRGLAGFTDTQYF. The chain joins TRBV4-3 to TRBJ2-3; TRBD2 aligns across 13 bases. This CDR3 has 16 amino acids. Unmatched junction bases numbered 3, after V lost 4 bases and J lost 2 bases. CDR1 LGHNA and CDR2 YSLEER come from the germline V gene.

This chain uses TRBV6-6 with TRBJ1-2; 9 nucleotides line up with TRBD1. V dropped 6 bases and J dropped 8; count of bases not matched to a gene: 10. The CDR3 is made up of 14 amino acids. The germline V gene has CDR1 MNHNY and CDR2 SVGAGI (reference sequence). The CDR3 region is CASRQDRGPEGYTF. Written as DNA, the CDR3 is TGTGCCAGCAGGCAGGACAGGGGACCCGAAGGCTACACCTTC.

The rearrangement joins TRBV20-1 to TRBJ1-5; weak D call: TRBD1 (5 bases). This CDR3 region has 15 residues. Germline V gene lookup returns CDR1 DFQATT and CDR2 SNEGSKA (reference sequence). V was trimmed by 1 base and J by 6 bases, leaving 16 bases between them. CDR3 in amino acids: CSARVSGGESQPQHF. The CDR3 nucleotides are TGCAGTGCTAGAGTTTCGGGGGGGGAATCTCAGCCCCAGCATTTT.

In its sample, this clonotype was seen a few times. The rearrangement uses TRBV7-6 and TRBJ1-1, with D possibly being TRBD1 (6 bases). The CDR3 is 14 residues long. Trimming took 4 bases from V and 10 from J, leaving 19 bases between them. Looked up from germline, CDR1 is SGHVS and CDR2 is FNYEAQ. The CDR3 nucleotides are TGTGCCAGCAGCTCAGGGGACATTCGAGGTGGAGCTTTCTTT. Residues: CASSSGDIRGGAFF. Combining the CDR3 with reference TRBV7-6 and TRBJ1-1 gives the whole variable domain GAGVSQSPRYKVTKRGQDVALRCDPISGHVSLYWYRQALGQGPEFLTYFNYEAQQDKSGLPNDRFSAERPEGSISTLTIQRTEQRDSAMYRCASSSGDIRGGAFFGQGTRLTVV.

This clonotype was counted at least ten times. The chain carries TRBV12-3 or TRBV12-4 and TRBJ1-1; unclear D gene. V was pared by 5 bases and J by 1 base, with 8 bases between. CDR3 length: 13 residues. In DNA form, the CDR3 reads TGTGCCAGCAGTGCACAGACGAACACTGAAGCTTTCTTT. As protein: CASSAQTNTEAFF.